Judged by abundance, the clone carrying this T cell receptor (beta chain) is medium-sized. Antigen unknown. The source of the sample is a study of vaccination effects on CD4 cells after COVID-19. Libraries were prepared by immunoSEQ multiplex PCR; TCRdb keeps only in-frame clonotypes and omits some of them. The sample yields tens of thousands of clones, about four fifths seen once. ViraFEST used viral peptide pools to expand antigen-specific CD4+ T cells before sequencing. Once cultured for under 11 days, the cells underwent separation to obtain CD4+ T cells. Participants got two doses of BNT162b2 or mRNA-1273 vaccine. Culturing of 2 million to 2.5 million PBMC per well took place with roughly 10 IU/ml IL-2 and 9.5 to 10 ug/ml peptides. CDR1 SGHNT and CDR2 YENEEA come from the germline V gene. The CDR3 loop spans 18 amino acids. V dropped 0 bases and J dropped 6; count of bases not matched to a gene: 11.

This clonotype originated in a human donor who received a COVID-19 vaccine. The material was CD4+ T cells from PBMCs cultured with HCoV-OC43 spike peptides, obtained after COVID-19 vaccination. Subset in this sample: HCoV-OC43 spike overlapping peptide pool stimulation. The chain has TRBV11-3 and TRBJ2-2, with 9 bases matching TRBD1. CDR3 sequence reads: CASSLDHSGTGTPGELFF. Written as DNA, the CDR3 is TGTGCCAGCAGCTTAGATCACTCCGGGACAGGGACGCCCGGGGAGCTGTTTTTT.